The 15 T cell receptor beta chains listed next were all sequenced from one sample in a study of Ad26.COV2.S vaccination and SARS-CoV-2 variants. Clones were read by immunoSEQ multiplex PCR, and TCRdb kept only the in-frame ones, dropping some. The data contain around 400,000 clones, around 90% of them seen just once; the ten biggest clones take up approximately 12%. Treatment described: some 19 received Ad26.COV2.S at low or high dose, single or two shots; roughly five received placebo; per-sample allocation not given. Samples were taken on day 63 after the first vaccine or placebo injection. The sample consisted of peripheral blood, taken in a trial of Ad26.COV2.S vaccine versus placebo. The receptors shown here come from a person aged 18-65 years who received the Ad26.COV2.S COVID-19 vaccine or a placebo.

CDR3 loop: CASSQDPGLANEQFF. Written as DNA, the CDR3 is TGCGCCAGCAGCCAGGACCCCGGACTCGCCAATGAGCAGTTCTTC. The chain employs TRBV4-1 and TRBJ2-1, with a weak D call TRBD2 (5 bases). Deletions cut 3 bases from V and 6 bases from J, with 15 bases between. In germline, CDR1 is MGHRA, CDR2 YSYEKL. The CDR3 loop spans 15 amino acids.

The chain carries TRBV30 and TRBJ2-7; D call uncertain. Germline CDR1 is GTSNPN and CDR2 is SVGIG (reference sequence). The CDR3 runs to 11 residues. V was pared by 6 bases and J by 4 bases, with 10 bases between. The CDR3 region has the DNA TGTGCCTGTTCGATCTTTTACGAGCAGTACTTC. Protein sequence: CACSIFYEQYF.

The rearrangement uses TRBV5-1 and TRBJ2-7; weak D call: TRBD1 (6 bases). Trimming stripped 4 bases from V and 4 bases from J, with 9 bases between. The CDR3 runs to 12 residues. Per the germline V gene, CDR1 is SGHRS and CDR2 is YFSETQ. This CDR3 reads CASSMDSYEQYF. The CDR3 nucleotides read TGCGCCAGCAGCATGGACAGTTACGAGCAGTACTTC.

In nucleotides, the CDR3 is TGTGCCAGTAGTATACCCCCTGGACGTCAGGCTTTCTTT. This codes for CASSIPPGRQAFF. The rearrangement uses TRBV19 and TRBJ1-1; D uncertain. Trimming stripped 2 bases from V and 11 bases from J, with 15 bases between. Germline CDR1 and CDR2: LNHDA and SQIVND (reference sequence). The length of the CDR3 is 13 residues.

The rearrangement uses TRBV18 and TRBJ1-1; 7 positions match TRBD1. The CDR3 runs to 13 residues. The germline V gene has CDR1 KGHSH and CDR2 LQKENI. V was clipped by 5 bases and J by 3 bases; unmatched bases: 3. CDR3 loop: CASSSGTDTEAFF. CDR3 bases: TGTGCCAGCTCATCCGGGACAGACACTGAAGCTTTCTTT.

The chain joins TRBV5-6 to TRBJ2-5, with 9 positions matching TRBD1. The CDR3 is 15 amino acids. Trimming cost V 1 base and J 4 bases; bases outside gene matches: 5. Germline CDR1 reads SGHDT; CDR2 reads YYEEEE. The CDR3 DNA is TGTGCCAGCAGCTTGTGGGACAGGGTTCGAGAGACCCAGTACTTC. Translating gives CASSLWDRVRETQYF.

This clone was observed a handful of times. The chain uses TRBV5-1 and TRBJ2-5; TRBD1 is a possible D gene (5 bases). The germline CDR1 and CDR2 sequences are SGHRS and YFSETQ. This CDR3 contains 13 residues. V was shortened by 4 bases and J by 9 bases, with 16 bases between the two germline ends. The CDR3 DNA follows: TGCGCCAGCAGCAGCGACCAAAAAGGGGCCCAGTACTTC. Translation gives CASSSDQKGAQYF.

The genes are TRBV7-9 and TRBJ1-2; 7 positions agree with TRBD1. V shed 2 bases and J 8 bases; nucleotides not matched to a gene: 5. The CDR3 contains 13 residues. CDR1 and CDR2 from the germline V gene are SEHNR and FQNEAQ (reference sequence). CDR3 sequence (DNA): TGTGCCAGCAGCTTATCCCGGGACAGCGGCTACACCTTC. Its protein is CASSLSRDSGYTF.

The CDR3 DNA is TGTGCCAGCAGCTCCCGGACTAGCGGGAGGTACGAGCAGTACTTC. Translation: CASSSRTSGRYEQYF. The chain has TRBV7-2 and TRBJ2-7; TRBD2 agrees at 14 bases. V lost 4 bases to trimming and J lost 4 bases; unmatched junction nucleotides: 3. Germline V CDR1 and CDR2: SGHTA, FQGNSA. The CDR3 length is 15 residues.

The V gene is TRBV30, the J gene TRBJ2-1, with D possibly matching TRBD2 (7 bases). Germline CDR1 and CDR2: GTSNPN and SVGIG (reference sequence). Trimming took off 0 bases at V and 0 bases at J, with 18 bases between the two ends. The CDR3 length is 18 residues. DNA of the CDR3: TGTGCCTGGAGTGTTAGGGCGGGGGCCTCGAGCTCCTACAATGAGCAGTTCTTC. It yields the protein CAWSVRAGASSSYNEQFF.

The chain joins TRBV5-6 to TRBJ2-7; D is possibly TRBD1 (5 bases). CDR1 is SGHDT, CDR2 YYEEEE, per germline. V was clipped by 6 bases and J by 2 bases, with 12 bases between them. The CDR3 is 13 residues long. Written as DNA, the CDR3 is TGTGCCAGCACCCTACAGGACCCCTACGAGCAGTACTTC. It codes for CASTLQDPYEQYF.

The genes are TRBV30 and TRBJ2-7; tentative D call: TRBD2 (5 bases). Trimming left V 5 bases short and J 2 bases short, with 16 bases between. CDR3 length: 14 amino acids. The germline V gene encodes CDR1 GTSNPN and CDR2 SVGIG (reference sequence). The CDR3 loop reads CAWGVGPGTYEQYF. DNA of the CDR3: TGTGCCTGGGGAGTGGGCCCGGGGACCTACGAGCAGTACTTC.

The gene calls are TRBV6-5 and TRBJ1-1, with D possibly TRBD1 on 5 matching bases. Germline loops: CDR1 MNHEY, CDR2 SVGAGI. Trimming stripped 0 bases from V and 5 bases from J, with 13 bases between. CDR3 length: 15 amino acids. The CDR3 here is CASSYSSQGWTEAFF. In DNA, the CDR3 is TGTGCCAGCAGTTACTCTTCCCAGGGTTGGACTGAAGCTTTCTTT.

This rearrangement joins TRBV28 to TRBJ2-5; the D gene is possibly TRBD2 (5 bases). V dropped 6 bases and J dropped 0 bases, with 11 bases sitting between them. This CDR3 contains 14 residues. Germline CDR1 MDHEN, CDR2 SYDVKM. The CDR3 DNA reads TGTGCCAGCAGCCCTCCGGGATACCAAGAGACCCAGTACTTC. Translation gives CASSPPGYQETQYF. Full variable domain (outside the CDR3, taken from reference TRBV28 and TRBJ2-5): DVKVTQSSRYLVKRTGEKVFLECVQDMDHENMFWYRQDPGLGLRLIYFSYDVKMKEKGDIPEGYSVSREKKERFSLILESASTNQTSMYLCASSPPGYQETQYFGPGTRLLVL.

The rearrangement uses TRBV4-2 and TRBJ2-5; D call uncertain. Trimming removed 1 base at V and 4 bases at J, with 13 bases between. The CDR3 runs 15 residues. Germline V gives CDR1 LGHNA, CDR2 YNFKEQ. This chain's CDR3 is CASSQGAPGGETQYF. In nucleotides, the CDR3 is TGTGCCAGCAGCCAAGGGGCGCCGGGTGGAGAGACCCAGTACTTC.